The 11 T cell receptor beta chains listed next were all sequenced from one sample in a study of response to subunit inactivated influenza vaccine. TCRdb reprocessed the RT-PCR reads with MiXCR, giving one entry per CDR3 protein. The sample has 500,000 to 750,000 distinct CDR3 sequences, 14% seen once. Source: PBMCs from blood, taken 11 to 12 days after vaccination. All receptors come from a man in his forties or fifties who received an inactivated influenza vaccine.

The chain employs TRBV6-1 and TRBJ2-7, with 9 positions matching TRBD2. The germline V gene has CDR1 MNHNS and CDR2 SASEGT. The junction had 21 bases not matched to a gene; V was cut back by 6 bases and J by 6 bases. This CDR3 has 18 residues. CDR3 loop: CASSHYPGWDSGSSEQYF. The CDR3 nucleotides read TGTGCCAGCAGCCATTACCCTGGATGGGATAGCGGGAGCTCCGAGCAGTACTTC.

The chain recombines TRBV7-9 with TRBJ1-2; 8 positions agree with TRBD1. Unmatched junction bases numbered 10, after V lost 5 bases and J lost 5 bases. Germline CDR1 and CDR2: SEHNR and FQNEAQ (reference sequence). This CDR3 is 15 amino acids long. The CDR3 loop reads CASSPGQGLLYGYTF. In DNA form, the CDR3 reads TGTGCCAGCAGCCCTGGACAGGGATTGTTGTATGGCTACACCTTC.

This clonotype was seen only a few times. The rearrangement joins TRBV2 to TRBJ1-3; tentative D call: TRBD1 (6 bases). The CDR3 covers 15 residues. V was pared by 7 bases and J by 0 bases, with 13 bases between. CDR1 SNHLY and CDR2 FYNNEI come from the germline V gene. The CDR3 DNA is TGTGCCAGCAAAGGGGGGCGCGACTCTGGAAACACCATATATTTT. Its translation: CASKGGRDSGNTIYF.

The CDR3 loop is CATSSRQGAGNTIYF. CDR3 sequence (DNA): TGTGCCACCAGCAGTCGGCAGGGGGCTGGAAACACCATATATTTT. The chain has TRBV15 and TRBJ1-3; 7 bases map to TRBD1. Unmatched junction bases numbered 4, after V lost 3 bases and J lost 2 bases. The germline V gene has CDR1 LNHNV and CDR2 YYDKDF (reference sequence). The CDR3 length is 15 residues.

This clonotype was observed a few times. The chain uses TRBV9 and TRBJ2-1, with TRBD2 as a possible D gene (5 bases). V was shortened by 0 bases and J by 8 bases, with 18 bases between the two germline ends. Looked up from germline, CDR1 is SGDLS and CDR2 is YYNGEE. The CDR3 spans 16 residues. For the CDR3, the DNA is TGTGCCAGCAGCGTAGATATGGGAGACCCGTCGGATGAGCAGTTCTTC. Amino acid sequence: CASSVDMGDPSDEQFF.

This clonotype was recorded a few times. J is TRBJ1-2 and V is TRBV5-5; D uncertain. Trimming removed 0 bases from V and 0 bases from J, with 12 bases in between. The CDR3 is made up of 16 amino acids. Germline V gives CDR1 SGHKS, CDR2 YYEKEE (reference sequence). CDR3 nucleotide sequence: TGTGCCAGCAGCTTGGCCTTGAGCCCAGCTAACTATGGCTACACCTTC. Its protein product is CASSLALSPANYGYTF.

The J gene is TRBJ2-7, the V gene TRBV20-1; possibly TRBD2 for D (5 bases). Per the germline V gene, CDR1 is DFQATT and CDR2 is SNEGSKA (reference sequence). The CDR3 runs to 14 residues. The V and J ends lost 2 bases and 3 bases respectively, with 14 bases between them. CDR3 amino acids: CSARRTGIVYEQYF. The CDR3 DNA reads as TGCAGTGCTAGAAGAACCGGGATTGTCTACGAGCAGTACTTC.

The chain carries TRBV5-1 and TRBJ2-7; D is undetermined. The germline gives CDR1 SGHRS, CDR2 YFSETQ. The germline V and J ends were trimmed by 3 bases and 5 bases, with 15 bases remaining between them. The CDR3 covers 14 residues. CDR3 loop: CASSSKSRANEQYF. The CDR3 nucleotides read TGCGCCAGCAGCTCCAAATCCCGCGCTAACGAGCAGTACTTC. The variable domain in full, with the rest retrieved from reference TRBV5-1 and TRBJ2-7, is KAGVTQTPRYLIKTRGQQVTLSCSPISGHRSVSWYQQTPGQGLQFLFEYFSETQRNKGNFPGRFSGRQFSNSRSEMNVSTLELGDSALYLCASSSKSRANEQYFGPGTRLTVT.

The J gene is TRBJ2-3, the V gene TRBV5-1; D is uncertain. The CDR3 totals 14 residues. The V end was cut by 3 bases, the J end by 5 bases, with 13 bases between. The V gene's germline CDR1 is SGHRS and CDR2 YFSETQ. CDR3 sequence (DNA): TGCGCCAGCAGCTCCTACCTATTTGAAGATACGCAGTATTTT. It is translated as CASSSYLFEDTQYF.

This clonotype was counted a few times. The CDR3 DNA reads as TGCAGCGTTTTCGAAGCGGGCCCTAGCTCCTACAATGAGCAGTTCTTC. Translation: CSVFEAGPSSYNEQFF. This rearrangement joins TRBV29-1 to TRBJ2-1; a weak D match, TRBD2 (6 bases). Germline values: CDR1 SQVTM, CDR2 ANQGSEA. The CDR3 totals 16 residues. V lost 5 bases and J 0 bases, leaving 17 bases between the germline ends.

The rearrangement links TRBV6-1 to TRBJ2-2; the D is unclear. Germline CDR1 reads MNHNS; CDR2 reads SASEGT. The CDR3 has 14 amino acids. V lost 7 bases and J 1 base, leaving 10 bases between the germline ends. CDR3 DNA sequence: TGTGCCAGCAAGGCTACCCGGAACACCGGGGAGCTGTTTTTT. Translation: CASKATRNTGELFF.